The source of this T cell receptor (beta chain) is a study of siplizumab effects on memory and regulatory T cells (dated by TCRdb to the late 2010s). For context, the study as a whole: The study examined how the anti-CD2 antibody siplizumab affects alloreactive T-cell subsets in allogeneic mixed lymphocyte reactions built from human PBMCs.

What the authors observed across the whole study: About 80-96% of proliferating CD4+ or CD8+ clones could not be given a naive or memory phenotype. Among mappable alloreactive CD4+ clones, the Treg-derived fraction averaged around 69% with siplizumab versus around 25% in control reactions. Siplizumab significantly lowered the cumulative frequency of alloreactive sequences that could be traced to unstimulated CD4+ memory T cells. Sequences below about 10^-5 frequency were poorly captured, so only a minor fraction of alloreactive clones could be mapped to unstimulated subsets. Whether proliferating Tregs from siplizumab cultures were suppressive was not functionally confirmed. Compared with memory T cells, unstimulated naive T cells appeared more diverse, and naive cells seemed to make a substantial contribution to the alloresponse.

On this clone: Its antigen target is currently unknown. Base qualities are not recorded, but no much larger clone differs from it by a single base.

CDR1 and CDR2, per the germline V gene, are SQVTM and ANQGSEA. The CDR3 goes from the cysteine to the phenylalanine over 17 residues. The sequence is cut down to CDR3 DNA, 51 bases in frame from base 1. V was cut back by 0 bases and J by 2 bases, leaving a gap of 20 bases between them. Libraries were made using the immunoSEQ multiplex PCR assay. The deep sequencing platform assayed about 90,000 TCR templates per sample. Genomic DNA extracted from sorted T cells was used for TCRbeta CDR3 sequencing. Per the original workflow: The R programming language was used for clonal analysis of TCRbeta CDR3 data. Alloreactive CD4+ and CD8+ clones were defined by comparing unstimulated samples with post-reaction CFSE-low samples. By matching sequences to the repertoires of sorted unstimulated Treg and non-Treg cells, each alloreactive CD4+ clone was assigned a regulatory or non-regulatory origin. This is the immuneACCESS table as TCRdb keeps it, with only in-frame sequences that have V and J called. A part of the clones is gone; compared with another copy, unresolved V genes explain less than half, and the rest is unexplained. V, J and clone size are taken as reported in that table, and D and trimming were inferred from the DNA itself. Across this sample there are about 60,000 clones, with over 80% seen only once. 3.8% of the sample lies in the top ten.

In three donor pairs, further sequencing was done on unstimulated CD8+ naive, CD4+ memory, CD8+ TEMRA, CD4+ naive and CD8+ effector memory subsets. TCRbeta CDR3 sequencing was performed on sorted unstimulated T cells and on proliferating T cells recovered from mixed lymphocyte reactions. Fresh whole blood from nine to eleven HLA-typed healthy donors was used to isolate PBMCs. The sequence was obtained from a human donor in good health. The sequencing sample was made of memory CD4+ T cells sorted from blood. In the paper's terms, the cell subset or site label means: unstimulated CD4+ memory T cells. The chain couples TRBV29-1 to TRBJ2-7; no D segment can be confidently identified. For the CDR3, the sequence is CSVEDRDGVNRTYEQYF. In nucleotides, the sequence is TGCAGCGTTGAAGATCGCGACGGTGTAAACCGAACCTACGAGCAGTACTTC.